The sequence of this T cell receptor (beta chain) was determined in a study of cytomegalovirus exposure and HLA in healthy donors. Study-wide points: Cytomegalovirus status was reportedly diagnosed by the classifier with high specificity and sensitivity. Rates of TCR association differed by HLA locus in a later analysis, with DRB1 highest and HLA-C lowest.

In this sample, this clone turned up once. Its antigen remains unknown. There are 14 residues in the CDR3. The germline CDR1 and CDR2 sequences are MDHEN and SYDVKM. V lost 6 bases to trimming and J lost 6 bases; unmatched junction nucleotides: 11. The PCR had 60 Vbeta and 13 Jbeta primers. Original methodology: In a later analysis, the count reached tens of millions of unique TCR beta chains, with 10 million to 11 million shared. Generated by immunoSEQ multiplex PCR, the TCRdb table keeps only in-frame clones and is missing some. The DNA was the basis for D and trimming; V, J and clone size are from that table. This table has approximately 100,000 clones, approximately 74% appearing once.

Sequencing was performed on PBMCs. The receptor was derived from a male donor in good health and CMV-seronegative. V is TRBV28 and J is TRBJ2-7; 7 bases are a match to TRBD1. CDR3 region: CASSRQVYRGEQYF. DNA for the CDR3: TGTGCCAGCAGCCGACAAGTTTACAGGGGCGAGCAGTACTTC.